What follows describes a single T cell receptor (beta chain). The source of the sample is a study of blood T cell repertoires in COVID-19. Overall study: Both acute and convalescent COVID-19 samples were obtained from the United States, Italy and Spain. PBMCs, B-cell-depleted T cells, or T cells provided the cDNA or gDNA that made up the material.

Authors' methods: Amplification with reference gene primers provided the estimates of nucleated cell counts. The data were produced by immunoSEQ multiplex PCR, yet TCRdb's version contains in-frame clones alone and is incomplete. For V, J and clone size, that table is used; D and trimming come from the DNA. This table holds about 250,000 clones, 80% to 90% found once. Trimming took 1 base from V and 1 from J, leaving 11 bases between them. This CDR3 region has 16 residues. Germline CDR1 and CDR2: MDHEN and SYDVKM. Sequencing used peripheral blood. The origin of this receptor is a man older than 75 with acute or convalescent COVID-19. The V and J genes are TRBV28 and TRBJ2-4, with D possibly matching TRBD2 (5 bases). As DNA, the CDR3 is TGTGCCAGCAGTTTATTAGGTGACTATGCCAAAAACATTCAGTACTTC. Translated, it gives CASSLLGDYAKNIQYF.